These T cell receptor beta chains were read from a single sample in a study of T-cell memory formation after mild COVID-19. TCRdb independently ran MiXCR on the 5' RACE reads; one entry per CDR3 protein. The table includes roughly 450,000 distinct CDR3 sequences, approximately 19% detected once. The sample consisted of PBMCs or a T cell subset sorted from them (not recorded which). The origin of the receptors is a man in his late teens or twenties who had mild COVID-19 (a few samples of this study predate the infection). Cell type and time point are not known. Each CDR3 is given with its conserved first and last residue. A D gene is named only where the DNA matches it firmly. The listing skips clone size in some rows; elsewhere it reads once, few, many or a size class.

>few|.|TRBJ1-5|TRBV29-1
CSVGQGFQPQHF
TGCAGCGTTGGTCAGGGTTTTCAGCCCCAGCATTTT
>few|TRBD1|TRBJ1-2|TRBV10-1
CASSAGTELYGYTF
TGCGCCAGCTCGGCAGGGACAGAACTGTATGGCTACACCTTC
>few|.|TRBJ2-2|TRBV29-1
CSVGLGSQNTGELFF
TGCAGCGTTGGCCTTGGGTCGCAGAACACCGGGGAGCTGTTTTTT
>few|.|TRBJ2-1|TRBV25-1
CASSHVGSVNEQFF
TGTGCCAGCAGCCATGTGGGTAGCGTCAATGAGCAGTTCTTC
>.|.|TRBJ1-1|TRBV6-5
CASSYSWDLDTEAFF
TGTGCCAGCAGTTACTCCTGGGACCTTGACACTGAAGCTTTCTTT
>.|TRBD1|TRBJ2-7|TRBV6-2/TRBV6-3
CATTGGYEQYF
TGTGCCACCACAGGGGGCTACGAGCAGTACTTC
>few|.|TRBJ2-3|TRBV7-2
CASSRLRTDTQYF
TGTGCCAGCAGCCGGCTTCGCACAGATACGCAGTATTTT
>.|.|TRBJ2-2|TRBV25-1
CASSISAGELFF
TGTGCCAGCAGTATTTCCGCCGGGGAGCTGTTTTTT
>.|.|TRBJ2-2|TRBV11-2
CASSARLTDGELFF
TGTGCCAGCAGCGCTCGACTAACCGACGGGGAGCTGTTTTTT
>many|.|TRBJ2-5|TRBV4-1
CASSQDPLIQETQYF
TGCGCCAGCAGCCAAGATCCCCTGATACAAGAGACCCAGTACTTC
>.|.|TRBJ2-1|TRBV20-1
CSARALTLARVYNEQFF
TGCAGTGCTAGAGCGCTCACTCTAGCGAGGGTCTACAATGAGCAGTTCTTC
>.|TRBD2|TRBJ2-3|TRBV6-6
CASSGSGGGDTQYF
TGTGCCAGCAGTGGAAGCGGGGGCGGGGATACGCAGTATTTT
>.|TRBD1|TRBJ1-5|TRBV4-1
CASSQTQGGNQPQHF
TGCGCCAGCAGCCAAACTCAGGGGGGCAATCAGCCCCAGCATTTT
>.|.|TRBJ2-3|TRBV7-2
CASSTSGADTQYF
TGTGCCAGCAGTACGTCAGGGGCCGATACGCAGTATTTT
>.|TRBD2|TRBJ2-1|TRBV18
CASSTSGGLNEQFF
TGTGCCAGCTCTACTAGCGGGGGGTTAAATGAGCAGTTCTTC
>few|TRBD1|TRBJ2-2|TRBV5-1
CASRAGTGPGELFF
TGCGCCAGCAGAGCCGGGACAGGGCCCGGGGAGCTGTTTTTT
>many|TRBD2|TRBJ2-3|TRBV12-3/TRBV12-4
CASTSSGGDTQYF
TGTGCCAGCACCTCAAGCGGGGGAGATACGCAGTATTTT
>.|.|TRBJ2-1|TRBV5-5
CASSFQQEREQFF
TGTGCCAGCAGCTTCCAACAGGAAAGAGAGCAGTTCTTC
>few|.|TRBJ2-3|TRBV7-2
CASSFFTKDTQYF
TGTGCCAGCAGCTTTTTCACAAAAGATACGCAGTATTTT
>few|.|TRBJ2-7|TRBV12-5
CASGRGAVEQYF
TGTGCTAGTGGTCGGGGGGCCGTCGAGCAGTACTTC
>.|.|TRBJ2-5|TRBV12-3/TRBV12-4
CASSGDFGETQYF
TGTGCCAGCAGTGGGGACTTCGGGGAGACCCAGTACTTC
>few|.|TRBJ1-5|TRBV7-2
CASSSDQDQPQHF
TGTGCCAGCAGCTCCGATCAGGATCAGCCCCAGCATTTT
>many|TRBD1|TRBJ2-1|TRBV7-3
CASRTGTGNNEQFF
TGTGCCAGCAGAACCGGGACAGGGAACAATGAGCAGTTCTTC
>once|TRBD2|TRBJ2-3|TRBV6-2/TRBV6-3
CASSRGLAAQYF
TGTGCCAGCAGTCGGGGACTAGCGGCGCAGTATTTT
>many|.|TRBJ2-5|TRBV11-2
CASSLNGAQETQYF
TGTGCCAGCAGCTTGAACGGGGCTCAAGAGACCCAGTACTTC
>.|.|TRBJ2-1|TRBV27
CASSFTVGSYNEQFF
TGTGCCAGCAGTTTCACAGTGGGCTCCTACAATGAGCAGTTCTTC
>few|TRBD1|TRBJ1-6|TRBV12-3/TRBV12-4
CASTPGGESPLHF
TGTGCCAGCACCCCAGGGGGCGAATCACCCCTCCACTTT
>.|.|TRBJ1-1|TRBV5-1
CASSLEQGFTEAFF
TGCGCCAGCAGCTTGGAACAGGGTTTTACTGAAGCTTTCTTT
>.|.|TRBJ2-1|TRBV6-5
CASRGATYNEQFF
TGTGCCAGCAGGGGGGCAACCTACAATGAGCAGTTCTTC
>.|TRBD2|TRBJ2-5|TRBV7-2
CASSRTRTSSETQYF
TGTGCCAGCAGCCGTACGCGGACTAGCTCGGAGACCCAGTACTTC
>few|TRBD2|TRBJ2-1|TRBV7-2
CASSLWAGGNNEQFF
TGTGCCAGCAGCTTATGGGCGGGGGGGAACAATGAGCAGTTCTTC
>few|TRBD2|TRBJ2-3|TRBV20-1
CSGRGGGDTQYF
TGCAGTGGCCGGGGGGGCGGAGATACGCAGTATTTT
>once|.|TRBJ1-2|TRBV4-1
CASSQEPSAGGYTF
TGCGCCAGCAGCCAAGAACCCTCGGCCGGTGGCTACACCTTC
>.|.|TRBJ1-2|TRBV4-2
CASSPRPTAPHYGYTF
TGTGCCAGCAGCCCTCGCCCCACTGCACCTCATTATGGCTACACCTTC
>.|TRBD1|TRBJ1-2|TRBV9
CASSQTGGGGYTF
TGTGCCAGCAGCCAGACAGGGGGAGGCGGCTACACCTTC
>once|.|TRBJ1-5|TRBV7-2
CASSIGLSNQPQHF
TGTGCCAGCAGCATCGGACTTTCCAATCAGCCCCAGCATTTT
>.|TRBD2|TRBJ2-7|TRBV20-1
CSASGRLAGTYEQYF
TGCAGTGCTAGTGGGCGACTAGCGGGGACCTACGAGCAGTACTTC
>.|TRBD1|TRBJ2-3|TRBV18
CASSPVDRAGSGKTQYF
TGTGCCAGCTCACCCGTGGACAGGGCGGGCTCGGGAAAAACGCAGTATTTT
>.|.|TRBJ2-1|TRBV4-1
CASSHRDGYNEQFF
TGCGCCAGCAGCCACCGGGACGGATACAATGAGCAGTTCTTC
>.|TRBD1|TRBJ1-2|TRBV2
CASSEVRQGEPYGYTF
TGTGCCAGCAGTGAAGTTCGGCAGGGGGAGCCCTATGGCTACACCTTC
>.|TRBD1|TRBJ2-3|TRBV2
CASRTGIADTQYF
TGTGCCAGCAGGACAGGGATCGCAGATACGCAGTATTTT
>many|.|TRBJ1-4|TRBV18
CASSKRGYEKLFF
TGTGCCAGCTCAAAAAGAGGGTACGAAAAACTGTTTTTT
>.|.|TRBJ2-3|TRBV6-5
CASSLGLLTDTQYF
TGTGCCAGCAGTCTCGGACTCCTCACAGATACGCAGTATTTT
>.|TRBD1|TRBJ2-7|TRBV5-1
CASSSGTGGAYEQYF
TGCGCCAGCAGCTCTGGGACAGGGGGGGCCTACGAGCAGTACTTC
>.|.|TRBJ2-3|TRBV5-1
CATGTGTRGDTQYF
TGCGCCACCGGTACCGGGACCAGGGGAGATACGCAGTATTTT